The 15 T cell receptor beta chains below were found in one sample sequenced in a study of molecular identifiers for immune sequencing clone quantification. Each CDR3 protein is one row after TCRdb ran MiXCR on the PCR reads. This sample has around 470,000 distinct CDR3 sequences, with approximately 25% found just once. Sequenced: naive CD8+ T cells from blood, with Jurkat cell RNA spiked in. As to subset: FACS-sorted CD8+CD4-CCR7+CD45RA+ naive T cells. The receptors originated from a human donor in good health. Some libraries in this study had Jurkat cell RNA spiked in.

This clonotype occurred many times. The chain carries TRBV5-5 and TRBJ2-3; 9 bases agree with TRBD2. CDR3 length equals 18 residues. V lost 0 bases, J lost 1 base, and 9 bases stayed unmatched. The V gene's germline CDR1 is SGHKS and CDR2 YYEKEE (reference sequence). The DNA for the CDR3 is TGTGCCAGCAGCTTGGCTTTCGTTAGCGGGAGAGGCACAGATACGCAGTATTTT. Protein product: CASSLAFVSGRGTDTQYF.

The chain uses TRBV5-1 and TRBJ2-7; tentatively, D is TRBD2 (5 bases). Trimming removed 1 base from V and 6 bases from J, with 8 bases in between. The CDR3 runs to 12 residues. Germline assignment: CDR1 SGHRS and CDR2 YFSETQ. Here the CDR3 reads CASSLNGVEQYF. The CDR3 coding sequence is TGCGCCAGCAGCTTGAACGGGGTCGAGCAGTACTTC.

This clonotype was observed once. A single base separates this from a much larger clone, so it may be a read error. The chain carries TRBV9 and TRBJ2-3; 12 positions agree with TRBD2. The CDR3 totals 14 residues. Germline lookup yields CDR1 SGDLS and CDR2 YYNGEE. In DNA, the CDR3 is TGTGCCTGCAGCATGGGGACTAGCGGGGATACGCAGTATTTT. Its protein product is CACSMGTSGDTQYF.

This clonotype was observed a few times. This sequence joins TRBV4-3 and TRBJ1-1; possibly TRBD1 for D (6 bases). The CDR3 is 16 residues long. V was trimmed by 0 bases and J by 5 bases, leaving 16 bases between them. Germline V gene data show CDR1 as LGHNA and CDR2 as YSLEER. As DNA, the CDR3 is TGCGCCAGCAGCCAAGACAGGGGACTCCTGGGGACTGAAGCTTTCTTT. Its translation is CASSQDRGLLGTEAFF.

Of note for this clonotype: A junction end diverges from the germline sequence, so it may reflect a read error. The chain combines TRBV7-2 with TRBJ2-1; the match to TRBD1 covers 7 bases. This CDR3 is built from 19 residues. The germline V gene has CDR1 SGHTA and CDR2 FQGNSA. The CDR3 nucleotides are TGTGCCAGCAGCTCCTCTAGGGGGCAGGCGGAGTCCCCCTACAATGAGCAGGTCTTC. It is translated as CASSSSRGQAESPYNEQVF.

The genes are TRBV20-1 and TRBJ2-1; D remains unclear. The CDR3 covers 13 residues. CDR1 and CDR2 from the germline V gene are DFQATT and SNEGSKA (reference sequence). V was trimmed by 2 bases and J by 7 bases, leaving 12 bases between them. The CDR3 sequence is CSARLTVANEQFF. In DNA form, the CDR3 reads TGCAGTGCTAGATTGACCGTTGCGAATGAGCAGTTCTTC.

Of note for this clonotype: One base away lies a much larger clone, so this may be a sequencing read error. The gene calls are TRBV3-1 and TRBJ1-1, with a tentative D call TRBD1 (5 bases). CDR3 length: 11 residues. Germline V CDR1 and CDR2: LGHDT, YNNKEL (reference sequence). CDR3: CASGQRQEAFF. The CDR3 coding sequence is TGTGCCAGCGGCCAAAGACAGGAAGCTTTCTTT.

This clonotype was found a few times. CDR3 amino acids: CSAEPLGRGGADTQYF. CDR3 sequence (DNA): TGCAGTGCGGAGCCTCTAGGGCGGGGGGGCGCAGATACGCAGTATTTT. The chain carries TRBV20-1 and TRBJ2-3; 9 bases map to TRBD2. Germline V gives CDR1 DFQATT, CDR2 SNEGSKA (reference sequence). CDR3 length: 16 residues. Trimming at V came to 6 bases and at J to 4 bases, leaving 14 bases not matched to a gene.

On this clonotype: The junction shows a germline mismatch at one end, possibly a read error. The J gene is TRBJ2-3, the V gene TRBV12-3 or TRBV12-4; a weak D match, TRBD2 (6 bases). The CDR3 is made up of 16 amino acids. In DNA form, the CDR3 reads TGTGCCAGCTCGGAACCTGGCGGGACGGAGCGAGATACACAGTATTTT. Translating it yields CASSEPGGTERDTQYF.

The chain recombines TRBV27 with TRBJ1-2; D is ambiguous. The CDR3 length is 13 residues. Between the trimmed V and J ends, which lost 5 bases and 2 bases, there was a span of 9 bases. CDR1 is MNHEY and CDR2 is SMNVEV in the germline V gene (reference sequence). This CDR3 is CASSPQTNYGYTF. CDR3 sequence (DNA): TGTGCCAGCAGTCCACAGACGAACTATGGCTACACCTTC.

To note about this clonotype: One junction end disagrees with the germline gene, perhaps due to a read error. The chain uses TRBV16 and TRBJ2-3, with 11 bases lining up with TRBD2. The length of the CDR3 is 17 residues. Germline V gene sequence: CDR1 KGHSY, CDR2 FQNENV. This CDR3 is CASSRPRLAGSTGTQYF. CDR3 sequence (DNA): TGTGCCAGCAGCCGCCCCAGACTAGCGGGAAGCACAGGTACGCAGTATTTT.

About this clonotype itself: This CDR3 is missing its conserved last phenylalanine or tryptophan, likely due to a read error. The chain has TRBV28 and TRBJ2-1, with 7 bases matching TRBD1. V trimming: 7 bases; J trimming: 0 bases; junction bases outside the gene matches: 6. CDR1 is MDHEN and CDR2 is SYDVKM in the germline V gene. The CDR3 is 15 residues long. DNA of the CDR3: TGTGCCAGCAAAAGACAGGGCTACTCCTACAATGAGCAGTTCCTC. It codes for CASKRQGYSYNEQFL.

The chain carries TRBV24-1 and TRBJ2-5; no clear D. Per germline, CDR1 KGHDR and CDR2 SFDVKD. Trimming took 3 bases from V and 3 from J, leaving 7 bases between them. CDR3 length equals 13 residues. The CDR3 bases are TGTGCCACCAGTGATCCCCCAGAAGAGACCCAGTACTTC. Translating gives CATSDPPEETQYF.

This clonotype was seen more than once but under ten times. This chain uses TRBV5-5 with TRBJ1-1, with 9 bases fitting TRBD1. The CDR3 is 14 amino acids. J gave up 4 bases and V 3 bases, and 4 bases lay outside the gene matches. Germline assignment: CDR1 SGHKS and CDR2 YYEKEE (reference sequence). The DNA for the CDR3 is TGTGCCAGCAGCTGGGACAGGGAGAGCACTGAAGCTTTCTTT. Translating gives CASSWDRESTEAFF.

A remark on this clonotype: Germline is not matched at one junction end, which may reflect a read error. The chain couples TRBV7-9 to TRBJ1-4, with 7 nucleotides matching TRBD1. The CDR3 extends over 15 amino acids. Germline CDR1 SEHNR, CDR2 FQNEAQ (reference sequence). CDR3 amino acids: CASRPSGTENEELFF. The CDR3, as DNA: TGTGCCAGCCGCCCTAGCGGGACAGAAAATGAAGAACTGTTTTTT.